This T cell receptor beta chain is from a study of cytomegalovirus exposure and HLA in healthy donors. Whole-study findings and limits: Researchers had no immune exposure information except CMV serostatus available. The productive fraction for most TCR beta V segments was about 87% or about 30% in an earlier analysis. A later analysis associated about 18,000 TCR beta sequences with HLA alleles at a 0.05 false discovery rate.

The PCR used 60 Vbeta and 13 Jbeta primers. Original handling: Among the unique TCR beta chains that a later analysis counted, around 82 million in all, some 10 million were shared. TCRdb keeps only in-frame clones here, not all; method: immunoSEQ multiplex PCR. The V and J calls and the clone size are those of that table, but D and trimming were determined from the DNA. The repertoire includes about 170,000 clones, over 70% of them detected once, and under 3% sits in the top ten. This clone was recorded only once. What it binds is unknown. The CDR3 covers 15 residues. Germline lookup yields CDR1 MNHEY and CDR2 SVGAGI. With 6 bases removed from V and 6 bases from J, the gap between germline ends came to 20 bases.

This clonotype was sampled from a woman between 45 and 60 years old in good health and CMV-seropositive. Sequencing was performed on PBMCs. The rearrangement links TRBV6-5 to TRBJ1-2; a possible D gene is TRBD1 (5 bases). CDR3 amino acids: CASSQGSGEGDGYTF. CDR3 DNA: TGTGCCAGCAGCCAGGGATCAGGAGAAGGAGATGGCTACACCTTC.